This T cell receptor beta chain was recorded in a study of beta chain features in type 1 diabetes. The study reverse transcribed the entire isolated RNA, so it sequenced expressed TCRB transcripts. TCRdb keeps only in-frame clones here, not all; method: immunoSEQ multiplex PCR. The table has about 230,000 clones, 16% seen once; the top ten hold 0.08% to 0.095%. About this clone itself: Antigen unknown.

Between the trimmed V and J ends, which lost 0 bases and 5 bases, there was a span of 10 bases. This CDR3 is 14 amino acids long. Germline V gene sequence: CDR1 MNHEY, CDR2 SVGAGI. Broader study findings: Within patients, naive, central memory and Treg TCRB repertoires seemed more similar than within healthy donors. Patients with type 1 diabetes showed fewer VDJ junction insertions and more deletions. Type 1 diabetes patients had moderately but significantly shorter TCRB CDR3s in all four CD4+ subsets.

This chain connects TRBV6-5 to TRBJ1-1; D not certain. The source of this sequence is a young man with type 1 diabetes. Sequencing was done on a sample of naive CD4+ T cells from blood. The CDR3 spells CASSYSTGRTEAFF. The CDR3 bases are TGTGCCAGCAGTTACTCGACCGGGCGGACTGAAGCTTTCTTT.